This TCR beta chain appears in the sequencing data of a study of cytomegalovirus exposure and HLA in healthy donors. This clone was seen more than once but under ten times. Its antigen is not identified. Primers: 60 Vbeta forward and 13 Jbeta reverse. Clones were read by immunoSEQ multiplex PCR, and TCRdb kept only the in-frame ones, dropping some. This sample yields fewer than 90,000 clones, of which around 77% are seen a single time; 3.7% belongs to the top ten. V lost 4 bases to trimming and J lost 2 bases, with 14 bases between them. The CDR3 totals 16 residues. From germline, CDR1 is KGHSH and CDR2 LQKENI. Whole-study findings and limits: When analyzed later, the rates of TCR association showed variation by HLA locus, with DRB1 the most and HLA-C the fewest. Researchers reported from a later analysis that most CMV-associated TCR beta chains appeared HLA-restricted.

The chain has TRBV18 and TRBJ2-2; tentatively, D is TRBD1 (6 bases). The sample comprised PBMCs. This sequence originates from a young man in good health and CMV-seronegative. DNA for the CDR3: TGTGCCAGCTCACTACTAAGGACAGAAAACACCGGGGAGCTGTTTTTT. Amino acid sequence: CASSLLRTENTGELFF.